One and the same sample provided the 3 T cell receptor beta chains below, sequenced in a study of human T cells and chemical hapten exposure (dated by TCRdb to the early 2020s). Taken with the paper, the label for time point translates to: pre-sensitization, week 0. Explained via the paper, the treatment or condition label denotes: therapeutic diphenylcyclopropenone sensitization with weekly scalp DPC. The receptor library was made with RACE. Sequencing was carried out with a NextSeq 500. In TCRdb, the public reads were trimmed at Q25 with fastp and aligned with MiXCR, with productive beta chains retained. Every distinct CDR3 protein forms one entry, paired with its most common genes and DNA. The sample table contains more than 150,000 distinct CDR3 sequences; only one count was recorded for just under 30% of them. The biggest ten clones account for 2.9% of the sample. The material sequenced was whole blood, taken in connection with sensitization to the hapten diphenylcyclopropenone (DPC). The receptor set was obtained from a woman aged 25 to 39 with alopecia areata. Some clones in this sample may be carry-over from other donors' samples.

This clonotype showed up just a few times. This chain uses TRBV2 with TRBJ2-7; D may match TRBD1 or TRBD2 (5 bases each). The V gene's germline CDR1 is SNHLY and CDR2 FYNNEI. The length of the CDR3 is 13 residues. Deletions cut 10 bases from V and 1 base from J, with 14 bases between. CDR3 loop: CAILGARSYEQYF. As DNA, the CDR3 is TGTGCCATACTAGGGGCGCGATCCTACGAGCAGTACTTC.

The chain joins TRBV10-3 to TRBJ2-1; no reliable D call. CDR1 is ENHRY and CDR2 is SYGVKD in the germline V gene. CDR3 length: 13 amino acids. The V end was cut by 2 bases, the J end by 6 bases, with 8 bases between. The CDR3 region is CAISEMTSNEQFF. The CDR3 nucleotides read TGTGCCATCAGTGAGATGACTTCCAATGAGCAGTTCTTC.

This clonotype was seen ten or more times. The chain links TRBV5-1 to TRBJ2-7; the match to TRBD1 covers 11 bases. V was pared by 5 bases and J by 6 bases, with 4 bases of the junction left unmatched. Germline V gene data show CDR1 as SGHRS and CDR2 as YFSETQ. CDR3 size: 13 residues. CDR3 amino acids: CASSRDRGSEQYF. In nucleotides, the CDR3 is TGCGCCAGCAGTCGGGACAGGGGGTCCGAGCAGTACTTC. Full variable domain (rest looked up from reference TRBV5-1 and TRBJ2-7): KAGVTQTPRYLIKTRGQQVTLSCSPISGHRSVSWYQQTPGQGLQFLFEYFSETQRNKGNFPGRFSGRQFSNSRSEMNVSTLELGDSALYLCASSRDRGSEQYFGPGTRLTVT.